One sample yielded the 15 T cell receptor beta chains listed below, sequenced in a study of T cell repertoires in breast cancer. Paired alpha-beta TCRs of CD8+ T cells were analyzed by expanded emulsion RT-PCR. A second nested PCR with blocking oligonucleotides suppressed unpaired genes. MiXCR, applied by TCRdb to the emulsion pairing reads, yields one record per CDR3 protein. The sample records about 150 distinct CDR3 sequences, 30% to 45% being singletons. Sequences were obtained from CD8+ T cells. All receptors derive from a pool of human donors with breast cancer or a healthy control (not recorded which).

This clonotype turned up a few times. The chain carries TRBV6-1 and TRBJ2-6; D not resolved. Germline V gives CDR1 MNHNS, CDR2 SASEGT. Between the trimmed V and J ends, which lost 5 bases and 0 bases, there was a span of 5 bases. The CDR3 runs 14 residues. CDR3 in amino acids: CASSYSSGANVLTF. The CDR3 coding sequence is TGTGCCAGCAGTTACAGCTCTGGGGCCAACGTCCTGACTTTC.

Of note for this clonotype: A junction end diverges from the germline sequence, so it may reflect a read error. The rearrangement links TRBV7-6 to TRBJ2-7; 9 nucleotides match TRBD2. Germline CDR1 SGHVS, CDR2 FNYEAQ. The CDR3 consists of 14 residues. CDR3: CASSLPGLAGDQPF. Here the CDR3 DNA reads TGTGCCAGCAGCTTGCCGGGACTAGCAGGCGATCAGCCCTTC. Drawing the rest from reference TRBV7-6 and TRBJ2-7, the complete variable domain is GAGVSQSPRYKVTKRGQDVALRCDPISGHVSLYWYRQALGQGPEFLTYFNYEAQQDKSGLPNDRFSAERPEGSISTLTIQRTEQRDSAMYRCASSLPGLAGDQPFGPGTRLTVT.

This clonotype turned up a few times. A clone one base away is much larger, so this may be a read error. The chain has TRBV6-6 and TRBJ2-1; TRBD2 agrees at 8 bases. CDR3 length equals 14 residues. Germline V gene data show CDR1 as MNHNY and CDR2 as SVGAGI (reference sequence). CDR3 in amino acids: CVSNGRAINNELFF. The DNA for the CDR3 is TGTGTCAGCAACGGGAGGGCCATTAACAATGAGCTGTTCTTT.

This clonotype was counted between two and nine times. J is TRBJ1-2 and V is TRBV4-3; 8 positions agree with TRBD1. Germline CDR1 is LGHNA and CDR2 is YSLEER. CDR3 size: 14 residues. The ends lost 8 bases at V and 8 bases at J; junction bases unmatched: 13. The CDR3 DNA follows: TGCGCCAGCTTCCTTGGACAGGGAAGACTCGGCTACACCTTC. Protein: CASFLGQGRLGYTF.

This clonotype came up many times. Sequence at one end of the junction differs from germline and may be a read error. V and J are TRBV7-2 and TRBJ1-3, with D hard to call. Germline V gene lookup returns CDR1 SGHTA and CDR2 FQGNSA. This CDR3 is 12 amino acids long. The CDR3 region has the DNA TGTGCCGGCAGTTTAACTGGAAACACCATTTATTTT. Its translation: CAGSLTGNTIYF.

With respect to this clonotype: The conserved final phenylalanine or tryptophan is absent from the CDR3, which likely points to a read error. DNA for the CDR3: TGTGCCAGCAGTCCTCCGGGCCACATTCAAGAGACCCAGTACCTC. This codes for CASSPPGHIQETQYL. The V and J genes are TRBV6-5 and TRBJ2-5, with no clear D. CDR3 length: 15 amino acids. V was pared by 5 bases and J by 2 bases, with 15 bases between. CDR1 and CDR2 (germline): MNHEY, SVGAGI.

This clonotype occurred many times. The chain employs TRBV7-2 and TRBJ2-7; D unclear. Germline V gene lookup returns CDR1 SGHTA and CDR2 FQGNSA. V was trimmed by 0 bases and J by 0 bases, leaving 6 bases between them. The CDR3 spans 14 residues. The CDR3 sequence is CASSLARNSYEQYF. CDR3 in DNA: TGTGCCAGCAGCTTAGCGCGCAACTCCTACGAGCAGTACTTC. Full variable domain (rest looked up from reference TRBV7-2 and TRBJ2-7): GAGVSQSPSNKVTEKGKDVELRCDPISGHTALYWYRQSLGQGLEFLIYFQGNSAPDKSGLPSDRFSAERTGGSVSTLTIQRTQQEDSAVYLCASSLARNSYEQYFGPGTRLTVT.

A note on this clonotype: The junction does not match germline at one end; this may be a read error. The chain links TRBV7-6 to TRBJ2-7; 9 positions agree with TRBD2. The germline V gene has CDR1 SGHVS and CDR2 FNYEAQ. The CDR3 consists of 14 residues. CDR3 in amino acids: CASGLPGLAGEQYF. The CDR3 region has the DNA TGCGCCAGCGGCCTGCCGGGACTAGCAGGCGAGCAGTACTTC.

This clonotype was counted many times. This chain links TRBV7-6 with TRBJ2-2; D gene uncertain. V was clipped by 2 bases and J by 7 bases, with 5 bases between them. Germline-derived CDR1 and CDR2 are SGHVS and FNYEAQ. This CDR3 region has 12 residues. CDR3 nucleotides: TGTGCCAGCAGCTTAAAGATCGGGGAGCTGTTTTTT. Its translation: CASSLKIGELFF.

This clonotype was detected only a few times. V gene TRBV4-3 combines with J gene TRBJ1-2; a possible D gene is TRBD1 (5 bases). The CDR3 has 14 amino acids. Trimming cost V 7 bases and J 8 bases, with 20 bases left between them. Germline values: CDR1 LGHNA, CDR2 YSLEER. The CDR3 DNA sequence: TGCGCCAGCAACCTCGGACAAGGAAGACTCGGCTACACCTTC. This codes for CASNLGQGRLGYTF.

Judged by abundance, this clonotype is large. The gene calls are TRBV7-3 and TRBJ1-1; TRBD1 matches 10 bases. Germline V CDR1 and CDR2: SGHTA, FQGTGA. With 3 bases clipped from V and 0 bases from J, the junction kept 1 base outside the gene matches. The CDR3 is 15 residues long. The CDR3 nucleotides are TGTGCCAGCAGCTTGACAGGGGGCATGAACACTGAAGCTTTCTTT. Protein sequence: CASSLTGGMNTEAFF.

This clonotype was detected a few times. One base away lies a much larger clone, so this may be a sequencing read error. The chain uses TRBV7-9 and TRBJ2-2; the D is unclear. This CDR3 has 14 amino acids. V was cut by 5 bases and J by 4 bases, with 11 bases left in between. CDR1 and CDR2 from the germline V gene are SEHNR and FQNEAQ (reference sequence). The CDR3 protein is CASSPRASTGELFF. For the CDR3, the DNA is TGTGCCAGCAGCCCACGGGCGAGCACCGGGGAGCTGTTTTTT.

CDR3 sequence: CASNGRAIKHGQFF. The DNA of the CDR3 is TGTGCCAGCAACGGGAGGGCCATTAAACATGGGCAGTTCTTC. V and J are TRBV6-6 and TRBJ2-1; 8 nucleotides align to TRBD2. The germline V gene encodes CDR1 MNHNY and CDR2 SVGAGI (reference sequence). V lost 7 bases to trimming and J lost 12 bases; unmatched junction nucleotides: 14. The CDR3 sequence is 14 residues long.

This clonotype has just a few counts. One end of the junction is discordant with germline, which a read error may explain. The chain couples TRBV7-6 to TRBJ2-7; 9 positions agree with TRBD2. The CDR3 is made up of 14 amino acids. The germline gives CDR1 SGHVS, CDR2 FNYEAQ. Here the CDR3 DNA reads TGTGTCAGCAGCTTGCTGGGACTAGCAGGCGAGCATTACTTC. The encoded protein is CVSSLLGLAGEHYF.

About this clonotype: One end of the junction does not line up with germline, which may come from a read error. The V and J genes are TRBV7-6 and TRBJ2-7, with D perhaps assigned TRBD1 or TRBD2 (5 bases each). From germline, CDR1 is SGHVS and CDR2 FNYEAQ. The CDR3 consists of 14 residues. The CDR3 protein is CTSCLPGLAGEQYF. As DNA, the CDR3 is TGTACCAGCTGCTTGCCGGGGCTAGCAGGCGAGCAGTACTTC.